Following are 13 T cell receptor beta chains from one sample sequenced in a study of T cell repertoires in cytomegalovirus infection. No antigen has been identified for these receptors. TCRdb re-called the reads with MiXCR, one entry per CDR3 protein. The data show 450,000 to 550,000 distinct CDR3 sequences, roughly 43% seen once. This specimen was cultured PBMCs, taken from culture after CMV antigen stimulation. These receptors originate from a human donor in good health (CMV status not recorded). Some clones in this sample may be carry-over from other donors' samples.

The chain joins TRBV12-3 or TRBV12-4 to TRBJ1-5, with 7 bases aligning to TRBD1. The J segment lost 3 bases and the V segment lost 3 bases, leaving 5 bases of the junction unmatched. The length of the CDR3 is 15 residues. The CDR3 protein is CASSFTGVDNQPQHF. The DNA for the CDR3 is TGTGCCAGCAGTTTCACAGGGGTGGACAATCAGCCCCAGCATTTT.

This clonotype has more than one count but fewer than ten. The CDR3 sequence is CASSNEVAEPDTQYF. CDR3 nucleotides: TGTGCCAGCAGCAACGAGGTAGCGGAGCCAGATACGCAGTATTTT. The gene calls are TRBV7-2 and TRBJ2-3, with a tentative D call TRBD2 (6 bases). The CDR3 totals 15 residues. The germline V gene encodes CDR1 SGHTA and CDR2 FQGNSA. The ends were cut back, 5 bases at V and 4 bases at J, with 16 bases in the middle.

The CDR3 is CASGGSSGLKPYNEQFF. The CDR3 nucleotides read TGTGCCAGCGGGGGGTCTAGCGGACTAAAACCCTACAATGAGCAGTTCTTC. This sequence joins TRBV6-8 and TRBJ2-1; 7 bases line up with TRBD2. The V gene end was trimmed by 8 bases and the J gene end by 2 bases; junction bases not matched to a gene: 15. The length of the CDR3 is 17 residues. CDR1 is MNHGY and CDR2 is SAAAGT in the germline V gene.

This clonotype was recorded a few times. For the CDR3, the DNA is TGTGCCAGCAGTTACTCCCTTCGGGCTAGCGGGGGGGATAATGAGCAGTTCTTC. This gives the protein CASSYSLRASGGDNEQFF. The chain has TRBV6-2 or TRBV6-3 and TRBJ2-1; the match to TRBD2 covers 12 bases. Germline-derived CDR1 and CDR2 are MNHEY and SVGEGT. The V and J ends lost 0 bases and 7 bases, in that order; junction bases with no gene match: 10. The CDR3 has 18 amino acids.

The rearrangement uses TRBV19 and TRBJ1-5, with D possibly matching TRBD1 (6 bases). The CDR3 is made up of 15 amino acids. Germline V gene data show CDR1 as LNHDA and CDR2 as SQIVND (reference sequence). Trimming shortened V by 8 bases and J by 5 bases, and 19 bases separated the two germline ends. The CDR3 region has the DNA TGTGCCAGTCATATGGGGGGGCGAATTGATCAGCCCCAGCATTTT. It codes for CASHMGGRIDQPQHF.

The V call is TRBV2, the J call TRBJ2-2; D call uncertain. The CDR3 contains 16 residues. Germline loops: CDR1 SNHLY, CDR2 FYNNEI. V was pared by 0 bases and J by 6 bases, with 14 bases between. This CDR3 reads CASSEAKPGPPGELFF. The CDR3 bases are TGTGCCAGCAGTGAAGCGAAGCCGGGTCCCCCCGGGGAGCTGTTTTTT.

V and J are TRBV7-2 and TRBJ2-1; D may be TRBD1 (6 bases). The CDR3 runs to 15 residues. Germline V CDR1 and CDR2: SGHTA, FQGNSA. The V and J ends lost 5 bases and 3 bases respectively, with 14 bases between them. The CDR3: CASSAPGVGYNEQFF. The CDR3, as DNA: TGTGCCAGCAGCGCACCAGGGGTAGGCTACAATGAGCAGTTCTTC.

The table lists this clonotype with a few counts. J is TRBJ2-1 and V is TRBV7-9, with D tentatively TRBD1 or TRBD2 (7 bases each). Trimming shortened V by 1 base and J by 8 bases, and 15 bases separated the two germline ends. Germline V gene sequence: CDR1 SEHNR, CDR2 FQNEAQ (reference sequence). The CDR3 extends over 15 amino acids. For the CDR3, the DNA is TGTGCCAGCAGCTTAGTAACAGGGGCGGGAGATGAGCAGTTCTTC. It translates to CASSLVTGAGDEQFF.

This clonotype was seen more than once but under ten times. CDR3: CASSLRTGATSPLHF. In DNA form, the CDR3 reads TGTGCCAGCAGCTTGCGGACAGGGGCCACTTCACCCCTCCACTTT. This chain joins TRBV7-6 and TRBJ1-6; 9 bases map to TRBD1. This CDR3 is built from 15 residues. Trimming at V came to 3 bases and at J to 9 bases, leaving 6 bases not matched to a gene. The germline V gene has CDR1 SGHVS and CDR2 FNYEAQ.

V usage is TRBV18 and J usage is TRBJ2-4; either TRBD1 or TRBD2 may fit D (7 bases each). This CDR3 is built from 13 residues. Per germline, CDR1 KGHSH and CDR2 LQKENI. V dropped 3 bases and J dropped 10 bases, with 13 bases sitting between them. This CDR3 reads CASSPGQRDIQYF. CDR3 nucleotides: TGTGCCAGCTCACCGGGACAGCGGGATATTCAGTACTTC.

V is TRBV7-8 and J is TRBJ1-2, with TRBD1 identical over 7 bases. After removal of 4 bases from V and 5 bases from J, the junction contained 22 bases not matched to a gene. The CDR3 covers 19 residues. Germline CDR1 SGHVS, CDR2 FQNEAQ. The CDR3 sequence: CASSSGQALFDPSGYGYTF. CDR3 sequence (DNA): TGTGCCAGCAGCTCAGGACAGGCCCTATTCGATCCTTCGGGGTATGGCTACACCTTC.

In DNA, the CDR3 is TGTGCCAGCAGTTCGAACTTCGGGACAGGGGGTTATACTGAAGCTTTCTTT. This codes for CASSSNFGTGGYTEAFF. The rearrangement links TRBV6-2 or TRBV6-3 to TRBJ1-1; the match to TRBD1 covers 11 bases. Germline values: CDR1 MNHEY, CDR2 SVGEGT. CDR3 length: 17 amino acids. V lost 4 bases to trimming and J lost 5 bases; unmatched junction nucleotides: 12.

This clonotype was detected once. The chain employs TRBV4-1 and TRBJ2-4; 8 positions agree with TRBD1. The V gene's germline CDR1 is MGHRA and CDR2 YSYEKL. The CDR3 is made up of 15 amino acids. V was pared by 5 bases and J by 9 bases, with 12 bases of the junction left unmatched. For the CDR3, the DNA is TGCGCCAGCAGCACCAATGCAGGGGGCGCGGGCATTCAGTACTTC. Its translation: CASSTNAGGAGIQYF.